These 12 T cell receptor beta chains were all obtained from the same sample, sequenced in a study of T-cell memory formation after mild COVID-19. TCRdb reprocessed the 5' RACE reads via MiXCR and lists one record per CDR3 protein. In the table there are about 340,000 distinct CDR3 sequences, roughly 13% of which are singletons. The sequenced material came from PBMCs or a T cell subset sorted from them (not recorded which). The receptors come from a man aged 18-30 years who had mild COVID-19 (a few samples of this study predate the infection). Cell type and time point are not known.

This sequence joins TRBV28 and TRBJ1-4; D might be TRBD1 (6 bases). Trimming pared 8 bases from V and 13 bases from J, leaving 20 bases between. CDR1 and CDR2 from the germline V gene are MDHEN and SYDVKM. The CDR3 contains 13 residues. The CDR3 region is CASENRESRRLFF. In DNA, the CDR3 is TGTGCCAGCGAGAACAGGGAGTCGAGGAGACTGTTTTTT.

This chain uses TRBV5-1 with TRBJ2-1, with 7 bases that match TRBD2. The CDR3 runs to 16 residues. The ends lost 0 bases at V and 2 bases at J; junction bases unmatched: 5. Germline CDR1 SGHRS, CDR2 YFSETQ. The CDR3 bases are TGCGCCAGCAGCTTGGCGGCTAGCGGTGCCTACAATGAGCAGTTCTTC. Its protein is CASSLAASGAYNEQFF. The full variable domain, completed using reference TRBV5-1 and TRBJ2-1, is KAGVTQTPRYLIKTRGQQVTLSCSPISGHRSVSWYQQTPGQGLQFLFEYFSETQRNKGNFPGRFSGRQFSNSRSEMNVSTLELGDSALYLCASSLAASGAYNEQFFGPGTRLTVL.

This clonotype appeared a few times. The chain joins TRBV6-1 to TRBJ1-5, with TRBD1 matching over 7 bases. The germline V gene encodes CDR1 MNHNS and CDR2 SASEGT. The CDR3 length is 15 residues. V lost 1 base to trimming and J lost 5 bases; unmatched junction nucleotides: 5. CDR3 DNA: TGTGCCAGCAGTGAAGGGACAGGAGGGCATCAGCCCCAGCATTTT. It specifies CASSEGTGGHQPQHF.

This rearrangement joins TRBV5-1 to TRBJ2-3, with TRBD2 matching 7 bases. This CDR3 has 14 amino acids. Looked up from germline, CDR1 is SGHRS and CDR2 is YFSETQ. V was clipped by 5 bases and J by 2 bases; unmatched bases: 5. In DNA, the CDR3 is TGCGCCAGCAGTGGGGGGGAGACCACAGATACGCAGTATTTT. This gives the protein CASSGGETTDTQYF. Full variable domain (rest looked up from reference TRBV5-1 and TRBJ2-3): KAGVTQTPRYLIKTRGQQVTLSCSPISGHRSVSWYQQTPGQGLQFLFEYFSETQRNKGNFPGRFSGRQFSNSRSEMNVSTLELGDSALYLCASSGGETTDTQYFGPGTRLTVL.

This rearrangement joins TRBV30 to TRBJ2-7; D unresolved. Germline lookup yields CDR1 GTSNPN and CDR2 SVGIG (reference sequence). The CDR3 length is 11 residues. Trimming stripped 3 bases from V and 3 bases from J, with 6 bases between. CDR3 coding DNA: TGTGCCTGGAGCAACGACTACGAGCAGTACTTC. Translated: CAWSNDYEQYF.

This clonotype was seen a handful of times. The chain recombines TRBV12-3 or TRBV12-4 with TRBJ2-3, with D uncertain. The CDR3 is made up of 16 amino acids. Between the trimmed V and J ends, which lost 6 bases and 0 bases, there was a span of 16 bases. CDR3 nucleotide sequence: TGTGCCAGCAGCCCCCCCGTCAGCACTAGCACAGATACGCAGTATTTT. It codes for CASSPPVSTSTDTQYF.

This clonotype was seen a handful of times. The chain has TRBV12-3 or TRBV12-4 and TRBJ2-4; TRBD2 agrees at 7 bases. V shed 0 bases, J shed 6 bases, and the junction held 2 bases outside the gene matches. This CDR3 has 14 residues. CDR3 in amino acids: CASSLAREGNIQYF. The CDR3 region has the DNA TGTGCCAGCAGTTTAGCCAGGGAGGGAAACATTCAGTACTTC.

The chain has TRBV15 and TRBJ2-7; D is tentatively TRBD1 or TRBD2 (5 bases each). This CDR3 is 15 amino acids long. The V and J ends lost 1 base and 1 base respectively, with 11 bases between them. CDR1 LNHNV and CDR2 YYDKDF come from the germline V gene (reference sequence). CDR3 DNA sequence: TGTGCCACCAGCAGAGGTCACGGGGCTTCCTACGAGCAGTACGTC. This codes for CATSRGHGASYEQYV.

This clonotype was seen a few times. This rearrangement joins TRBV5-1 to TRBJ1-2, with D hard to call. V was cut by 0 bases and J by 4 bases, with 7 bases left in between. The CDR3 extends over 13 amino acids. The germline V gene has CDR1 SGHRS and CDR2 YFSETQ. The CDR3 DNA reads as TGCGCCAGCAGCTTGGGGGATCCCTATGGCTACACCTTC. This translates into CASSLGDPYGYTF.

The table lists this clonotype with a few counts. The chain carries TRBV18 and TRBJ2-5; TRBD1 matches 8 bases. Germline V gene lookup returns CDR1 KGHSH and CDR2 LQKENI. Trimming removed 6 bases from V and 1 base from J; junction bases left unmatched: 4. The CDR3 covers 14 residues. CDR3 DNA sequence: TGTGCCAGCTCGGACAGGGAACTCCAAGAGACCCAGTACTTC. Translated: CASSDRELQETQYF. The full variable domain, in which reference TRBV18 and TRBJ2-5 provide the parts outside the CDR3, is NAGVMQNPRHLVRRRGQEARLRCSPMKGHSHVYWYRQLPEEGLKFMVYLQKENIIDESGMPKERFSAEFPKEGPSILRIQQVVRGDSAAYFCASSDRELQETQYFGPGTRLLVL.

The sample holds many counts of this clonotype. The V and J genes are TRBV4-1 and TRBJ2-6, with no clear D. There are 16 residues in the CDR3. Germline CDR1 reads MGHRA; CDR2 reads YSYEKL. V lost 0 bases and J lost 0, with 6 bases in between. The CDR3 DNA sequence: TGCGCCAGCAGCCAAGATACCTACTCTGGGGCCAACGTCCTGACTTTC. Translating gives CASSQDTYSGANVLTF.

The count of this clonotype is one. This chain connects TRBV5-4 to TRBJ1-1; D unresolved. This CDR3 has 14 amino acids. The germline V gene encodes CDR1 SGHNT and CDR2 YYREEE (reference sequence). V was cut by 1 base and J by 3 bases, with 10 bases left in between. The CDR3 here is CASSLNRGDTEAFF. CDR3 DNA: TGTGCCAGCAGCTTGAACCGTGGGGACACTGAAGCTTTCTTT.